The 32 T cell receptor beta chains below come from one sample, sequenced in a study of early T cells in non-severe SARS-CoV-2 infection. One entry per CDR3 protein, called by TCRdb with MiXCR from the 5' RACE reads. The top ten clones hold about 5% of a sample with 80,000 to 95,000 distinct CDR3 sequences, approximately 16% of them seen once. Source: whole blood, taken at baseline. The source is an adult who was a healthcare worker with PCR-confirmed SARS-CoV-2 infection or an uninfected control (not recorded which).

This clonotype was seen a few times. The chain carries TRBV7-6 and TRBJ1-4, with 7 bases fitting TRBD1. CDR1 and CDR2 from the germline V gene are SGHVS and FNYEAQ. The CDR3 is made up of 15 amino acids. V was clipped by 5 bases and J by 1 base; unmatched bases: 4. The CDR3 sequence: CASSPTGETNEKLFF. Written as DNA, the CDR3 is TGTGCCAGCAGCCCTACAGGGGAAACTAATGAAAAACTGTTTTTT.

The chain has TRBV28 and TRBJ2-1; 13 bases map to TRBD2. The V segment lost 5 bases and the J segment 8 bases; nucleotides outside the gene matches: 3. CDR1 is MDHEN and CDR2 is SYDVKM in the germline V gene. The length of the CDR3 is 14 residues. The CDR3 nucleotides are TGTGCCAGCAGTCTGGGACTAGCGGGATATGAGCAGTTCTTC. This translates into CASSLGLAGYEQFF.

V and J are TRBV18 and TRBJ1-6, with 9 bases identical to TRBD1. The trim removed 4 bases at V and 9 bases at J, leaving 4 bases unmatched. The CDR3 length is 14 residues. CDR1 and CDR2 (germline): KGHSH, LQKENI. CDR3 loop: CASSLGQGVSPLHF. CDR3 in DNA: TGTGCCAGCTCACTGGGACAGGGAGTTTCACCCCTCCACTTT.

J is TRBJ1-4 and V is TRBV4-1; unclear D gene. Deletions cut 4 bases from V and 4 bases from J, with 13 bases between. This CDR3 spans 15 amino acids. Germline lookup yields CDR1 MGHRA and CDR2 YSYEKL. The CDR3 region has the DNA TGCGCCAGCAGCCGCTCAGAGACGATTAATGAAAAACTGTTTTTT. Its translation is CASSRSETINEKLFF.

The genes are TRBV6-1 and TRBJ1-1, with unresolved D. Trimming took 4 bases from V and 1 from J, leaving 10 bases between them. The CDR3 runs to 14 residues. Germline loops: CDR1 MNHNS, CDR2 SASEGT. DNA for the CDR3: TGTGCCAGCAGTGTTCATCCGGGGAACACTGAAGCTTTCTTT. Translated: CASSVHPGNTEAFF.

The V call is TRBV28, the J call TRBJ2-4; 7 bases fit TRBD2. Germline CDR1 and CDR2: MDHEN and SYDVKM. The trim removed 4 bases at V and 8 bases at J, leaving 17 bases unmatched. The CDR3 length is 17 residues. CDR3 coding DNA: TGTGCCAGCAGTTCCTCGGCAGGACTAGTGAAGTATCACATTCAGTACTTC. Translation gives CASSSSAGLVKYHIQYF. The whole variable domain, remainder taken from reference TRBV28 and TRBJ2-4, is DVKVTQSSRYLVKRTGEKVFLECVQDMDHENMFWYRQDPGLGLRLIYFSYDVKMKEKGDIPEGYSVSREKKERFSLILESASTNQTSMYLCASSSSAGLVKYHIQYFGAGTRLSVL.

V and J are TRBV30 and TRBJ2-5; D is unclear. The germline gives CDR1 GTSNPN, CDR2 SVGIG (reference sequence). The CDR3 has 13 amino acids. With 2 bases removed from V and 5 bases from J, the gap between germline ends came to 12 bases. The CDR3 nucleotides are TGTGCCTGGAGTCTCAGCCCAGCGGAGACCCAGTACTTC. It encodes CAWSLSPAETQYF.

This clonotype was found a few times. This rearrangement joins TRBV20-1 to TRBJ2-1; no definite D call. Germline values: CDR1 DFQATT, CDR2 SNEGSKA (reference sequence). The CDR3 contains 14 residues. V gave up 7 bases and J gave up 4 bases, with 17 bases separating them. CDR3 protein: CSVTLRASYNEQFF. The CDR3 DNA reads as TGCAGTGTAACTCTCCGGGCGTCTTACAATGAGCAGTTCTTC.

This clonotype was seen a handful of times. The chain links TRBV6-1 to TRBJ2-7; 9 nucleotides agree with TRBD2. With 6 bases clipped from V and 3 bases from J, the junction kept 6 bases outside the gene matches. There are 14 residues in the CDR3. CDR1 MNHNS and CDR2 SASEGT come from the germline V gene. The CDR3 is CASRLDSGSYEQYF. The CDR3 coding sequence is TGTGCCAGCAGGCTCGATAGCGGGAGCTACGAGCAGTACTTC.

This chain links TRBV9 with TRBJ1-2; the match to TRBD1 covers 7 bases. Germline V gives CDR1 SGDLS, CDR2 YYNGEE. This CDR3 has 15 amino acids. The trim removed 4 bases at V and 4 bases at J, leaving 10 bases unmatched. The CDR3 reads CASSTRPGQLYGYTF. The CDR3 nucleotides are TGTGCCAGCAGCACCCGACCGGGACAGCTCTATGGCTACACCTTC.

V gene TRBV7-2 combines with J gene TRBJ2-2; maybe TRBD1 (5 bases). V shed 4 bases and J shed 4 bases, with 10 bases lying between them. In germline, CDR1 is SGHTA, CDR2 FQGNSA. CDR3 length: 14 residues. CDR3 bases: TGTGCCAGCAGCTCCAGGGTCACCACCGGGGAGCTGTTTTTT. Its protein product is CASSSRVTTGELFF.

This clonotype was found a few times. The rearrangement links TRBV12-3 or TRBV12-4 to TRBJ1-5, with TRBD1 matching 9 bases. V lost 5 bases and J lost 8; bases outside the gene matches: 4. The length of the CDR3 is 13 residues. CDR3 sequence reads: CASSPGQGKPQHF. Here the CDR3 DNA reads TGTGCCAGCAGTCCGGGACAGGGTAAGCCCCAGCATTTT.

The rearrangement uses TRBV7-2 and TRBJ1-2; 8 nucleotides line up with TRBD1. With 6 bases clipped from V and 5 bases from J, the junction kept 11 bases outside the gene matches. Germline V CDR1 and CDR2: SGHTA, FQGNSA. CDR3 length: 15 amino acids. CDR3 sequence: CASSRRSGTGYGYTF. The CDR3 DNA reads TGTGCCAGCAGTCGGAGATCCGGGACAGGATATGGCTACACCTTC.

The rearrangement joins TRBV5-4 to TRBJ2-1; 7 bases match TRBD2. The V gene's germline CDR1 is SGHNT and CDR2 YYREEE (reference sequence). The CDR3 consists of 14 residues. V shed 3 bases, J shed 9 bases, and the junction held 9 bases outside the gene matches. This CDR3 reads CASSSLAEGGEQFF. In DNA, the CDR3 is TGTGCCAGCAGCTCCCTAGCGGAGGGAGGTGAGCAGTTCTTC.

The table lists this clonotype with a few counts. This chain connects TRBV11-2 to TRBJ2-7; D is possibly TRBD2 (5 bases). V lost 3 bases and J 5 bases, leaving 11 bases between the germline ends. Per the germline V gene, CDR1 is SGHAT and CDR2 is FQNNGV. The CDR3 runs to 13 residues. CDR3 in amino acids: CASSLAGIHEQYF. The CDR3 nucleotides are TGTGCCAGCAGCTTGGCCGGGATACACGAGCAGTACTTC.

A few counts support this clonotype. The chain has TRBV5-1 and TRBJ1-1; weak D call: TRBD1 (5 bases). The V and J ends lost 4 bases and 5 bases respectively, with 18 bases between them. The CDR3 length is 15 residues. Germline V CDR1 and CDR2: SGHRS, YFSETQ. Here the CDR3 reads CASSPYRGWRTEAFF. The CDR3 DNA reads as TGCGCCAGCAGCCCGTATCGGGGGTGGCGGACTGAAGCTTTCTTT.

The V and J genes are TRBV12-3 or TRBV12-4 and TRBJ2-5; D uncertain. V shed 5 bases and J shed 2 bases, with 21 bases lying between them. The CDR3 totals 17 residues. The CDR3 here is CASSPIARVGQQETQYF. The CDR3 nucleotides read TGTGCCAGCAGTCCCATTGCCCGGGTTGGGCAACAAGAGACCCAGTACTTC.

The CDR3 coding sequence is TGTGCCAGCAGCTTAGGGGGGGCTAATTCACCCCTCCACTTT. Residues: CASSLGGANSPLHF. This sequence joins TRBV5-4 and TRBJ1-6, with D possibly TRBD1 on 6 matching bases. Trimming pared 2 bases from V and 6 bases from J, leaving 9 bases between. Germline V gene sequence: CDR1 SGHNT, CDR2 YYREEE (reference sequence). The CDR3 contains 14 residues. The complete variable domain, with remaining parts taken from reference TRBV5-4 and TRBJ1-6, reads ETGVTQSPTHLIKTRGQQVTLRCSSQSGHNTVSWYQQALGQGPQFIFQYYREEENGRGNFPPRFSGLQFPNYSSELNVNALELDDSALYLCASSLGGANSPLHFGNGTRLTVT.

The rearrangement joins TRBV28 to TRBJ2-2; 12 bases align to TRBD2. This CDR3 comprises 17 residues. The germline gives CDR1 MDHEN, CDR2 SYDVKM. With V trimmed by 3 bases and J by 8 bases, 10 bases remained unmatched. The CDR3 sequence is CASSLWSLAGGPGELFF. The CDR3 region has the DNA TGTGCCAGCAGTTTGTGGTCGCTAGCGGGAGGGCCAGGGGAGCTGTTTTTT. Full variable domain (outside the CDR3, taken from reference TRBV28 and TRBJ2-2): DVKVTQSSRYLVKRTGEKVFLECVQDMDHENMFWYRQDPGLGLRLIYFSYDVKMKEKGDIPEGYSVSREKKERFSLILESASTNQTSMYLCASSLWSLAGGPGELFFGEGSRLTVL.

This clonotype was counted only a few times. This chain joins TRBV25-1 and TRBJ1-1; D may be TRBD1 (6 bases). This CDR3 comprises 13 residues. CDR1 is MGHDK, CDR2 SYGVNS, per germline. Between the trimmed V and J ends, which lost 5 bases and 8 bases, there was a span of 15 bases. The CDR3 coding sequence is TGTGCCAGCAGTTTTCAGGGGCCCCGGGAAGCTTTCTTT. It encodes CASSFQGPREAFF.

CDR3 DNA: TGTGCCAGCAGCCTGCCGGGACAGGTCTACGAGCAGTACTTC. Protein: CASSLPGQVYEQYF. The chain joins TRBV3-1 to TRBJ2-7; 8 bases match TRBD1. The CDR3 is 14 residues long. The V and J ends lost 4 bases and 3 bases, in that order; junction bases with no gene match: 5. Germline V gives CDR1 LGHDT, CDR2 YNNKEL (reference sequence).

The rearrangement links TRBV5-5 to TRBJ2-7; 12 bases fit TRBD1. Germline loops: CDR1 SGHKS, CDR2 YYEKEE (reference sequence). This CDR3 has 15 residues. The V segment lost 1 base and the J segment 5 bases; nucleotides outside the gene matches: 4. CDR3 sequence reads: CASSLTGTGGNEQYF. The CDR3 DNA is TGTGCCAGCAGCTTGACCGGGACAGGGGGCAACGAGCAGTACTTC. The full variable domain, in which reference TRBV5-5 and TRBJ2-7 provide the parts outside the CDR3, is DAGVTQSPTHLIKTRGQQVTLRCSPISGHKSVSWYQQVLGQGPQFIFQYYEKEERGRGNFPDRFSARQFPNYSSELNVNALLLGDSALYLCASSLTGTGGNEQYFGPGTRLTVT.

The chain's CDR3 is CASSPAGYEQYF. CDR3 DNA sequence: TGTGCCAGCAGTCCTGCCGGATACGAGCAGTACTTC. The rearrangement links TRBV6-6 to TRBJ2-7; D not certain. V lost 5 bases and J lost 4, with 9 bases in between. The CDR3 length is 12 residues. Germline-derived CDR1 and CDR2 are MNHNY and SVGAGI (reference sequence).

In its sample, this clonotype was seen a few times. The chain employs TRBV7-9 and TRBJ2-2; 14 positions match TRBD2. The V gene's germline CDR1 is SEHNR and CDR2 FQNEAQ (reference sequence). The trim removed 8 bases at V and 4 bases at J, leaving 12 bases unmatched. This CDR3 comprises 18 residues. The CDR3 region is CASSLGLAGEGGTGELFF. DNA for the CDR3: TGTGCCAGCTCCCTGGGACTAGCGGGAGAAGGAGGCACCGGGGAGCTGTTTTTT.

This clonotype was observed many times. This chain connects TRBV9 to TRBJ2-1; 7 positions match TRBD2. Germline V gives CDR1 SGDLS, CDR2 YYNGEE. J was trimmed by 5 bases and V by 4 bases; bases with no gene match: 6. The CDR3 length is 14 residues. The CDR3 is CASSLESGNNEQFF. The CDR3 DNA reads TGTGCCAGCAGCCTAGAGAGCGGGAACAATGAGCAGTTCTTC.

This clonotype was detected only a few times. The V call is TRBV7-9, the J call TRBJ1-4, with TRBD1 matching 7 bases. The CDR3 consists of 16 residues. The ends lost 5 bases at V and 8 bases at J; junction bases unmatched: 14. Germline CDR1 and CDR2: SEHNR and FQNEAQ (reference sequence). For the CDR3, the DNA is TGTGCCAGCAGCCCCCCACTCGACAGGGAGGAGGAAAAACTGTTTTTT. This codes for CASSPPLDREEEKLFF.

There are a few counts of this clonotype. The chain joins TRBV2 to TRBJ2-1, with D maybe TRBD1 (5 bases). V dropped 3 bases and J dropped 9 bases, with 15 bases sitting between them. The CDR3 runs to 14 residues. Per the germline V gene, CDR1 is SNHLY and CDR2 is FYNNEI. CDR3 in amino acids: CASSDRARRSEQFF. In DNA form, the CDR3 reads TGTGCCAGCAGTGACAGGGCCAGGCGGAGTGAGCAGTTCTTC.

The V call is TRBV27, the J call TRBJ2-2; D call uncertain. The V and J ends lost 4 bases and 6 bases respectively, with 3 bases between them. CDR1 and CDR2 from the germline V gene are MNHEY and SMNVEV (reference sequence). The length of the CDR3 is 11 residues. This CDR3 reads CASSSPGELFF. CDR3 in DNA: TGTGCCAGCAGTTCTCCCGGGGAGCTGTTTTTT.

The chain employs TRBV6-1 and TRBJ1-1; D is undetermined. Trimming stripped 2 bases from V and 11 bases from J, with 9 bases between. CDR1 and CDR2 from the germline V gene are MNHNS and SASEGT. The CDR3 length is 11 residues. In nucleotides, the CDR3 is TGTGCCAGCAGTGAAAGTCTGGGGGCTTTCTTT. Its translation: CASSESLGAFF.

In its sample, this clonotype was seen many times. This chain joins TRBV19 and TRBJ1-2; D is uncertain. Germline V CDR1 and CDR2: LNHDA, SQIVND (reference sequence). CDR3 size: 14 residues. The germline V and J ends were trimmed by 2 bases and 0 bases, with 7 bases remaining between them. The CDR3: CASSISTANYGYTF. Here the CDR3 DNA reads TGTGCCAGTAGTATATCCACAGCTAACTATGGCTACACCTTC.

The gene calls are TRBV28 and TRBJ2-5; TRBD1 aligns across 7 bases. Losses at the gene ends were 6 bases for V and 3 bases for J; bases not matched to a gene: 4. CDR3 length equals 13 residues. CDR1 and CDR2 from the germline V gene are MDHEN and SYDVKM. CDR3 nucleotide sequence: TGTGCCAGCAGGGAACAGGGGAAAGAGACCCAGTACTTC. This gives the protein CASREQGKETQYF.

This chain uses TRBV7-6 with TRBJ2-7; 11 bases line up with TRBD2. Per the germline V gene, CDR1 is SGHVS and CDR2 is FNYEAQ. V was pared by 5 bases and J by 2 bases, with 5 bases of the junction left unmatched. The CDR3 has 15 residues. The CDR3 is CASSHGTSGPYEQYF. The CDR3 DNA follows: TGTGCCAGCAGCCATGGGACTAGCGGTCCCTACGAGCAGTACTTC.